This TCR beta chain was retrieved from a study of blood T cells in healthy people across ages. Germline assignment: CDR1 SGHRS and CDR2 YFSETQ. The CDR3 covers 17 residues. A sample-barcoded 5' primer and a J-beta primer mix were used in a second PCR of roughly 6 to 11 cycles. Tags on each cDNA molecule came from a template-switch adaptor with 12 random nucleotides. TCRdb ran MiXCR on the 5' RACE reads and lists one entry per CDR3 protein. The sample comprises more than 650,000 distinct CDR3 sequences, around a quarter of which are singletons, and under 3% rests with the top ten. Separately, the same data were catalogued under a study of T cells of mothers and their children. That work contributes: Study donors consisted of a few healthy Caucasian mothers and their six children. A slight, non-significant increase in overlap was found for related mother-child pairs relative to unrelated pairs.

This TCR was sampled from a boy aged 5 to 17 in good health. The sample taken for sequencing was blood. The chain couples TRBV5-1 to TRBJ2-5; TRBD2 agrees at 11 bases. The J call may be mistaken, given a closer DNA end match to TRBJ2-7. CDR3 in amino acids: CASSLRRLAGGPCEQYF. The CDR3 DNA reads as TGCGCCAGCAGCTTGAGGAGGTTAGCGGGGGGGCCCTGCGAGCAGTACTTC.